One and the same sample provided the 14 T cell receptor beta chains below, sequenced in a study of blood T cells in healthy people across ages. The use of a sample-barcoded 5' primer and a J-beta primer mix characterized a second PCR of roughly 6 to 11 cycles. TCRdb analysed the 5' RACE reads with MiXCR anew, one entry per CDR3 protein. The sample includes roughly 800,000 distinct CDR3 sequences, roughly 25% seen only once; the top ten take under 10%. These records were also assigned to another study, of T cells of mothers and their children.

Sequencing input: blood. All receptors come from a boy between 10 and 17 years old in good health.

This clonotype was detected only a few times. V and J are TRBV7-9 and TRBJ2-1; 9 bases are shared with TRBD1. V was pared by 4 bases and J by 5 bases, with 6 bases of the junction left unmatched. The germline CDR1 and CDR2 sequences are SEHNR and FQNEAQ (reference sequence). The CDR3 totals 15 residues. Here the CDR3 DNA reads TGTGCCAGCAGCTCAGGACAGGGGCAAGACAATGAGCAGTTCTTC. This gives the protein CASSSGQGQDNEQFF.

The sample holds a few counts of this clonotype. The V and J genes are TRBV29-1 and TRBJ2-3; D is perhaps TRBD1 (5 bases). Per germline, CDR1 SQVTM and CDR2 ANQGSEA. The CDR3 length is 12 residues. The ends were cut back, 0 bases at V and 7 bases at J, with 8 bases in the middle. The CDR3 nucleotides are TGCAGCGTTGAAGATCTGGGGCATACGCAGTATTTT. It specifies CSVEDLGHTQYF.

This clonotype has more than one count but fewer than ten. This rearrangement joins TRBV20-1 to TRBJ2-3; D perhaps matches TRBD2 (6 bases). The germline CDR1 and CDR2 sequences are DFQATT and SNEGSKA (reference sequence). Trimming took 5 bases from V and 2 from J, leaving 11 bases between them. This CDR3 is 13 amino acids long. The CDR3 DNA is TGCAGTGCTGACGCGGGGTACACAGATACGCAGTATTTT. Amino acids: CSADAGYTDTQYF.

This clonotype was observed a handful of times. The chain is built from TRBV6-5 and TRBJ2-7; D may be TRBD2 (7 bases). The germline V gene encodes CDR1 MNHEY and CDR2 SVGAGI. The CDR3 consists of 14 residues. Trimming took off 6 bases at V and 4 bases at J, with 16 bases between the two ends. The CDR3 coding sequence is TGTGCCAGCAGCCGAGGGAGGGGGGTGTACGAGCAGTACTTC. This codes for CASSRGRGVYEQYF.

The CDR3 is CASSSGFLEKASYEQYF. For the CDR3, the DNA is TGCGCCAGCAGCTCCGGATTCCTGGAGAAGGCCTCCTACGAGCAGTACTTC. V and J are TRBV5-1 and TRBJ2-7; D gene ambiguous. CDR3 length: 17 amino acids. Trimming shortened V by 3 bases and J by 0 bases, and 19 bases separated the two germline ends. CDR1 is SGHRS and CDR2 is YFSETQ in the germline V gene.

The CDR3 nucleotides are TGTGCCAGCAGTTGGTTTTTGGAAACTAGCGGAGAGACCCAGTACTTC. Protein sequence: CASSWFLETSGETQYF. The rearrangement uses TRBV12-3 or TRBV12-4 and TRBJ2-5; the match to TRBD2 covers 8 bases. The V and J ends lost 4 bases and 4 bases, in that order; junction bases with no gene match: 11. This CDR3 comprises 16 residues.

This clonotype has a handful of counts. The CDR3 sequence is CASSSLGSDQETQYF. In DNA, the CDR3 is TGTGCCAGCAGCTCCTTAGGGAGCGACCAAGAGACCCAGTACTTC. The rearrangement links TRBV11-2 to TRBJ2-5, with D perhaps matching TRBD2 (5 bases). The CDR3 is made up of 15 amino acids. Germline V gives CDR1 SGHAT, CDR2 FQNNGV. The V gene lost 4 bases and the J gene lost 0 bases, with 12 bases spanning the gap.

This chain joins TRBV25-1 and TRBJ1-3, with 9 bases aligning to TRBD1. Trimming took 3 bases from V and 4 from J; bases not matched to a gene: 7. The CDR3 is 16 amino acids. Germline V gene lookup returns CDR1 MGHDK and CDR2 SYGVNS. The CDR3 coding sequence is TGTGCCAGCAGTGAGGTCGGGACAGGGTACGGAAACACCATATATTTT. As protein: CASSEVGTGYGNTIYF.

The table lists this clonotype with a few counts. The V and J genes are TRBV29-1 and TRBJ2-5, with no clear D. The assigned J gene may be wrong: the sequence end matches TRBJ2-1 better. Germline-derived CDR1 and CDR2 are SQVTM and ANQGSEA. This CDR3 contains 13 residues. The CDR3 is CSVETANYNEQFF. CDR3 DNA: TGCAGCGTTGAAACGGCTAACTACAATGAGCAGTTCTTC.

The rearrangement uses TRBV12-5 and TRBJ1-4; D gene ambiguous. Germline lookup yields CDR1 LGHNT and CDR2 FRNRAP. Trimming took 7 bases from V and 5 from J, leaving 14 bases between them. This CDR3 contains 14 residues. DNA for the CDR3: TGTGCTAGTGCCCTCAGTGGGAAAAATGAAAAACTGTTTTTT. This encodes CASALSGKNEKLFF.

This clonotype was seen only a few times. The J gene is TRBJ2-3, the V gene TRBV20-1, with no clear D. Germline values: CDR1 DFQATT, CDR2 SNEGSKA (reference sequence). CDR3 size: 14 residues. V gave up 4 bases and J gave up 2 bases, with 13 bases separating them. The CDR3 nucleotides are TGCAGTGCTATTTTAAGGGCTGTCACAGATACGCAGTATTTT. It specifies CSAILRAVTDTQYF.

This clonotype has a handful of counts. The chain combines TRBV19 with TRBJ2-6; D is ambiguous. The CDR3 extends over 16 amino acids. Trimming removed 3 bases from V and 2 bases from J, with 11 bases in between. Germline V gives CDR1 LNHDA, CDR2 SQIVND (reference sequence). The CDR3: CASSMGWETGANVLTF. The CDR3 DNA reads TGTGCCAGTAGTATGGGTTGGGAAACTGGGGCCAACGTCCTGACTTTC.

J is TRBJ2-5 and V is TRBV29-1; D gene unclear. CDR1 is SQVTM, CDR2 ANQGSEA, per germline. The CDR3 runs to 12 residues. The V end lost 4 bases, the J end lost 2 bases, and 8 bases lay between the germline ends. For the CDR3, the DNA is TGCAGCGTTGGGTGGTTACAAGAGACCCAGTACTTC. This sequence encodes CSVGWLQETQYF.

This clonotype was seen once. This chain links TRBV7-2 with TRBJ1-2; 11 bases map to TRBD1. The ends lost 5 bases at V and 3 bases at J; junction bases unmatched: 11. CDR1 is SGHTA and CDR2 is FQGNSA in the germline V gene. The CDR3 has 17 amino acids. CDR3 bases: TGTGCCAGCAGCCCCATGTCCGGGACAGGGGGGTACTATGGCTACACCTTC. Translating it yields CASSPMSGTGGYYGYTF.